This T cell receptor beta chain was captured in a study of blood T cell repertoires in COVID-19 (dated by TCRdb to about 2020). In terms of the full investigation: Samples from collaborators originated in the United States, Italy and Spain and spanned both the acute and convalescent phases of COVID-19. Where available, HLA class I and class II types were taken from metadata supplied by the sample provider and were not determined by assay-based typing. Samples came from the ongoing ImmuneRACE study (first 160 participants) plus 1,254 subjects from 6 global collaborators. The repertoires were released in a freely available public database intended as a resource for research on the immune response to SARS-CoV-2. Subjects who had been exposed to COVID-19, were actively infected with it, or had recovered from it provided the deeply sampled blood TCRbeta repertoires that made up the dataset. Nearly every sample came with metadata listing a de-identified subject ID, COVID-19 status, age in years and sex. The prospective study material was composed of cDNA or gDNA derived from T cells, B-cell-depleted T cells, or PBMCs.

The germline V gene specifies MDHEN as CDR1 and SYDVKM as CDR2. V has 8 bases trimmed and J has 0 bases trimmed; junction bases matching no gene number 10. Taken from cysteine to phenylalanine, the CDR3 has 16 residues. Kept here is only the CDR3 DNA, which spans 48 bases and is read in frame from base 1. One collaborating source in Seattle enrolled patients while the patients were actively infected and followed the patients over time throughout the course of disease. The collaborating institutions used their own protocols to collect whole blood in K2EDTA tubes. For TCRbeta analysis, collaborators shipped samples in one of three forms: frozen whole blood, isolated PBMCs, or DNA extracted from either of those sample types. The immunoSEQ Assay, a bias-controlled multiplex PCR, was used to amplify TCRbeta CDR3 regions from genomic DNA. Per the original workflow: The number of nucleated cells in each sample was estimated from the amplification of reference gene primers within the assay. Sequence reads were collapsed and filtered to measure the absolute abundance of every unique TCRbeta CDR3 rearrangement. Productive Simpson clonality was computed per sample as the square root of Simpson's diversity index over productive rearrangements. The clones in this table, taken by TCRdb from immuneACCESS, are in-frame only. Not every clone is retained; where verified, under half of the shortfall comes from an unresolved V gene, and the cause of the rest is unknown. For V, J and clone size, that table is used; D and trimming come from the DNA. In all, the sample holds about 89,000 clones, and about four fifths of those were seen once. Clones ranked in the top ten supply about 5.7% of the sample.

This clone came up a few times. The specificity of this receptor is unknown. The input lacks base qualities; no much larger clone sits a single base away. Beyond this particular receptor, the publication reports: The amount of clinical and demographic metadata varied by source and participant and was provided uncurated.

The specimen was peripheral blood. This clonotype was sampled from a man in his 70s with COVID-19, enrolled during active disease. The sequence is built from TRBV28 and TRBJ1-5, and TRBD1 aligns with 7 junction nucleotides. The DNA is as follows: TGTGCCAGCGGCTCGAAGACAGGGTTTAGCAATCAGCCCCAGCATTTT. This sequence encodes CASGSKTGFSNQPQHF.